This T cell receptor beta chain was profiled in a study of shared clonotypes between healthy human individuals. Study-level background: CD4 naive and memory got three plates each, CD8 naive two, CD8 memory one.

Germline lookup yields CDR1 LGHNA and CDR2 YNFKEQ. The V end lost 1 base, the J end lost 1 base, and 4 bases lay between the germline ends. This CDR3 region has 13 residues. General study findings and limits: The donor pool, a small one, limited the genetic and exposure-history diversity represented.

Generated by immunoSEQ multiplex PCR, the TCRdb table keeps only in-frame clones and is missing some. The data contain approximately 980,000 clones, over 60% of them singletons. This clone has a handful of counts. Its specificity is unknown. The sample consisted of memory CD4+ T cells sorted from blood. Subset denoted: CD45RA-negative fraction. The receptor comes from a man in his late teens or twenties in good health. V is TRBV4-2 and J is TRBJ1-1; no clear D gene. CDR3 region: CASSQVGNTEAFF. CDR3 DNA: TGTGCCAGCAGCCAAGTCGGGAACACTGAAGCTTTCTTT.